Shown below are 15 T cell receptor beta chains from a single sample sequenced in a study of control samples from healthy donors and cancer patients. Some clones are missing from TCRdb's copy, which holds only in-frame ones; the method was immunoSEQ multiplex PCR. The sample lists more than 110,000 clones, just under 95% occurring once. Source material: blood. These receptors came from a man aged 30 to 45 in good health.

This chain uses TRBV28 with TRBJ2-7; 10 positions agree with TRBD1. CDR1 is MDHEN and CDR2 is SYDVKM in the germline V gene. Trimming took 5 bases from V and 1 from J; bases not matched to a gene: 5. This CDR3 has 15 amino acids. CDR3 amino acids: CASSPPGQGSYEQYF. For the CDR3, the DNA is TGTGCCAGCAGTCCCCCGGGACAGGGGTCCTACGAGCAGTACTTC.

V and J are TRBV27 and TRBJ2-1, with 7 bases lining up with TRBD2. The trim removed 3 bases at V and 4 bases at J, leaving 6 bases unmatched. From germline, CDR1 is MNHEY and CDR2 SMNVEV (reference sequence). The CDR3 has 15 residues. DNA for the CDR3: TGTGCCAGCAGTTTGACAGCGGGGCTATACAATGAGCAGTTCTTC. This gives the protein CASSLTAGLYNEQFF.

The rearrangement links TRBV6-1 to TRBJ2-5; D is possibly TRBD1 (9 bases). V gave up 4 bases and J gave up 2 bases, with 20 bases separating them. Germline-derived CDR1 and CDR2 are MNHNS and SASEGT. The length of the CDR3 is 17 residues. The CDR3 sequence is CASSGDRAVAGQETQYF. CDR3 in DNA: TGTGCCAGCAGTGGGGACAGGGCTGTAGCGGGGCAAGAGACCCAGTACTTC.

The chain is built from TRBV10-3 and TRBJ2-5, with TRBD2 matching 7 bases. Germline CDR1 and CDR2: ENHRY and SYGVKD. V lost 6 bases and J lost 5; bases outside the gene matches: 6. CDR3 length: 13 residues. In nucleotides, the CDR3 is TGTGCCATCAGCGGTGGAGCGGGGGAGACCCAGTACTTC. Its protein is CAISGGAGETQYF.

This clone has a handful of counts. V is TRBV28 and J is TRBJ2-1; 10 nucleotides agree with TRBD2. The CDR3 runs to 16 residues. The V and J ends lost 6 bases and 4 bases, in that order; junction bases with no gene match: 9. Per germline, CDR1 MDHEN and CDR2 SYDVKM. In DNA form, the CDR3 reads TGTGCCAGCAGCTCACCTAGCGGGAGAGGGTACAATGAGCAGTTCTTC. This translates into CASSSPSGRGYNEQFF.

This chain connects TRBV10-2 to TRBJ1-5, with 7 bases lining up with TRBD1. This CDR3 is built from 14 residues. V was pared by 10 bases and J by 0 bases, with 6 bases of the junction left unmatched. Per germline, CDR1 WSHSY and CDR2 SAAADI. CDR3 coding DNA: TGCGCCACCACGACAGGGAATAGCAATCAGCCCCAGCATTTT. This codes for CATTTGNSNQPQHF.

The chain is built from TRBV14 and TRBJ1-6; 8 positions agree with TRBD1. Germline V gene sequence: CDR1 SGHDN, CDR2 FVKESK. This CDR3 contains 16 residues. The V segment lost 9 bases and the J segment 0 bases; nucleotides outside the gene matches: 7. The CDR3 protein is CASARTGSSYNSPLHF. CDR3 nucleotide sequence: TGTGCCAGTGCTCGGACAGGGAGCTCCTATAATTCACCCCTCCACTTT.

The sample holds one count of this clone. J is TRBJ2-7 and V is TRBV19; tentative D call: TRBD1 (6 bases). CDR3 length: 14 amino acids. The V end lost 8 bases, the J end lost 2 bases, and 16 bases lay between the germline ends. Germline V gene sequence: CDR1 LNHDA, CDR2 SQIVND (reference sequence). This CDR3 is CASGAIGGPYEQYF. The CDR3 DNA is TGTGCCAGTGGGGCTATAGGGGGACCCTACGAGCAGTACTTC.

The chain joins TRBV2 to TRBJ1-5; D may be TRBD1 (6 bases). Germline V gives CDR1 SNHLY, CDR2 FYNNEI. This CDR3 spans 14 amino acids. Trimming took off 7 bases at V and 6 bases at J, with 16 bases between the two ends. This CDR3 reads CASNTGTTGQPQHF. The CDR3, as DNA: TGTGCCAGCAACACCGGGACAACTGGTCAGCCCCAGCATTTT.

V gene TRBV7-2 combines with J gene TRBJ1-1, with TRBD1 matching 8 bases. CDR1 is SGHTA and CDR2 is FQGNSA in the germline V gene. The CDR3 totals 15 residues. V lost 4 bases, J lost 1 base, and 5 bases stayed unmatched. The chain's CDR3 is CASSSDRGGNTEAFF. CDR3 bases: TGTGCCAGCAGCTCAGACAGGGGCGGGAACACTGAAGCTTTCTTT.

J is TRBJ2-3 and V is TRBV7-2, with TRBD2 matching over 13 bases. The CDR3 is made up of 16 amino acids. Losses at the gene ends were 1 base for V and 7 bases for J; bases not matched to a gene: 5. The germline V gene encodes CDR1 SGHTA and CDR2 FQGNSA. CDR3 nucleotides: TGTGCCAGCAGCTTAGGACTAGCGGGAGGCTCAAATACGCAGTATTTT. Amino acid sequence: CASSLGLAGGSNTQYF. The whole variable domain, remainder taken from reference TRBV7-2 and TRBJ2-3, is GAGVSQSPSNKVTEKGKDVELRCDPISGHTALYWYRQSLGQGLEFLIYFQGNSAPDKSGLPSDRFSAERTGGSVSTLTIQRTQQEDSAVYLCASSLGLAGGSNTQYFGPGTRLTVL.

This clone came up once. The chain couples TRBV2 to TRBJ1-1; the D is unclear. Trimming removed 0 bases from V and 1 base from J, with 9 bases in between. The CDR3 is 15 residues long. The germline V gene encodes CDR1 SNHLY and CDR2 FYNNEI. The CDR3 nucleotides are TGTGCCAGCAGTGAAGCGGTGCGGGGGAACACTGAAGCTTTCTTT. Encoded protein: CASSEAVRGNTEAFF.

The gene calls are TRBV5-4 and TRBJ2-5; D is undetermined. Germline-derived CDR1 and CDR2 are SGHNT and YYREEE (reference sequence). The CDR3 totals 14 residues. Trimming removed 1 base from V and 5 bases from J, with 12 bases in between. In DNA, the CDR3 is TGTGCCAGCAGCTTGTCTCGGCGAGCGGAGACCCAGTACTTC. This encodes CASSLSRRAETQYF.

As concerns this clone: Germline is not matched at one junction end, which may reflect a read error. This same CDR3 is encoded by further DNA sequences in the sample. The J gene is TRBJ1-1, the V gene TRBV4-2; tentatively, D is TRBD1 (5 bases). CDR1 and CDR2 (germline): LGHNA, YNFKEQ. The CDR3 sequence is 15 residues long. CDR3 DNA: TGTGCTAGCAGCCAACTTGCACAGGAGAACACTGAAGCTTTCTTT. Amino acids: CASSQLAQENTEAFF.

The rearrangement links TRBV10-3 to TRBJ1-6, with D maybe TRBD1 (5 bases). The CDR3 totals 13 residues. Per germline, CDR1 ENHRY and CDR2 SYGVKD. V lost 5 bases and J 9 bases, leaving 11 bases between the germline ends. The CDR3 DNA is TGTGCCATCAGTCAAGGGGTGGGTTCACCCCTCCACTTT. It specifies CAISQGVGSPLHF.